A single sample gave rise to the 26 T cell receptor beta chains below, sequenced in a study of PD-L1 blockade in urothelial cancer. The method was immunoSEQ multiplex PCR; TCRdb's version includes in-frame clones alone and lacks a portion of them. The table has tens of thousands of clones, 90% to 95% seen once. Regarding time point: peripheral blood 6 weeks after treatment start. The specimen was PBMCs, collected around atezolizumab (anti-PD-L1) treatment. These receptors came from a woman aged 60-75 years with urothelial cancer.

The CDR3 sequence is CASSTGGVAGELFF. The CDR3 DNA follows: TGTGCCAGCAGTACAGGGGGGGTGGCCGGGGAGCTGTTTTTT. The V gene is TRBV7-2, the J gene TRBJ2-2, with a tentative D call TRBD1 (8 bases). In germline, CDR1 is SGHTA, CDR2 FQGNSA. V lost 6 bases and J lost 6, with 14 bases in between. This CDR3 is 14 amino acids long.

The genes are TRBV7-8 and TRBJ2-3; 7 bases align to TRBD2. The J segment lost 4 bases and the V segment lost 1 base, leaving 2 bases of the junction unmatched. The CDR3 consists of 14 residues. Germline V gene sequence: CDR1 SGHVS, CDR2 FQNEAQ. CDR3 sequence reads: CASSLGTSSDTQYF. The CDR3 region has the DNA TGTGCCAGCAGCTTAGGGACTAGTTCAGATACGCAGTATTTT.

CDR3 protein: CASRLDRANTEAFF. For the CDR3, the DNA is TGTGCCAGCAGACTGGACAGGGCCAACACTGAAGCTTTCTTT. J is TRBJ1-1 and V is TRBV6-1, with TRBD1 matching over 8 bases. The J segment lost 2 bases and the V segment lost 6 bases, leaving 5 bases of the junction unmatched. From germline, CDR1 is MNHNS and CDR2 SASEGT. There are 14 residues in the CDR3.

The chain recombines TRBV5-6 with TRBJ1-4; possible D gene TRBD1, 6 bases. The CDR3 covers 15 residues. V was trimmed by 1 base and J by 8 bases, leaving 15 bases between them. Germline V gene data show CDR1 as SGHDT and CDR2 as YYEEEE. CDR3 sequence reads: CASSLRGGLREKLFF. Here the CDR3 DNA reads TGTGCCAGCAGCTTGAGGGGGGGCCTACGAGAAAAACTGTTTTTT. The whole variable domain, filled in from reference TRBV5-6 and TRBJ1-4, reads DAGVTQSPTHLIKTRGQQVTLRCSPKSGHDTVSWYQQALGQGPQFIFQYYEEEERQRGNFPDRFSGHQFPNYSSELNVNALLLGDSALYLCASSLRGGLREKLFFGSGTQLSVL.

CDR3 residues: CASSERGVGDEAFF. CDR3 coding DNA: TGTGCCAGCAGTGAACGGGGAGTCGGTGATGAAGCTTTCTTT. The chain joins TRBV6-4 to TRBJ1-1, with D unresolved. From germline, CDR1 is MRHNA and CDR2 SNTAGT. The CDR3 is 14 amino acids. Trimming shortened V by 3 bases and J by 7 bases, and 15 bases separated the two germline ends.

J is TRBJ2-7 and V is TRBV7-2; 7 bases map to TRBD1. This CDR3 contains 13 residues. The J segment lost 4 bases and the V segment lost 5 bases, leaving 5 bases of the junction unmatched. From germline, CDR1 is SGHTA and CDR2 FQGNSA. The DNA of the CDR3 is TGTGCCAGCAGCCCCACAGGGGTATACGAGCAGTACTTC. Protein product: CASSPTGVYEQYF.

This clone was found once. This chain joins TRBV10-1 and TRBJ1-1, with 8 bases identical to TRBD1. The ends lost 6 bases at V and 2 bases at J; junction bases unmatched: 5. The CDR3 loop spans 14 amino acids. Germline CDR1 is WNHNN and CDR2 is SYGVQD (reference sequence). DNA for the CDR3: TGCGCCAGCAGCCCAGACAGGGGCAACACTGAAGCTTTCTTT. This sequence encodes CASSPDRGNTEAFF.

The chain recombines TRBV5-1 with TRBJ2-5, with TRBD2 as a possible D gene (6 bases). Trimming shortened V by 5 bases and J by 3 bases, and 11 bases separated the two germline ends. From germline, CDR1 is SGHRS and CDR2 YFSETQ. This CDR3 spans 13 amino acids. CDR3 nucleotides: TGCGCCAGCAGTCGGGAGTTTAAAGAGACCCAGTACTTC. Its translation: CASSREFKETQYF. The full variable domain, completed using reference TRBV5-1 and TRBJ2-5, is KAGVTQTPRYLIKTRGQQVTLSCSPISGHRSVSWYQQTPGQGLQFLFEYFSETQRNKGNFPGRFSGRQFSNSRSEMNVSTLELGDSALYLCASSREFKETQYFGPGTRLLVL.

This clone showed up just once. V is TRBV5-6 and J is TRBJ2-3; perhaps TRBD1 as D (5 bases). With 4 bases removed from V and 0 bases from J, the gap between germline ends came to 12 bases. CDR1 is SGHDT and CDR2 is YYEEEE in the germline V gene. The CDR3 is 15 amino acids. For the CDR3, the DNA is TGTGCCAGCAGCCTCAGGGTAACTAGCACAGATACGCAGTATTTT. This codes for CASSLRVTSTDTQYF.

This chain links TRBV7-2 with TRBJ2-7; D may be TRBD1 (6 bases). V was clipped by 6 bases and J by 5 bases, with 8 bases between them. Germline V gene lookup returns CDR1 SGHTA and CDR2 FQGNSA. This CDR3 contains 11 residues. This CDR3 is CASSNRDEQYF. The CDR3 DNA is TGTGCCAGCAGTAACAGGGACGAGCAGTACTTC.

CDR3 DNA sequence: TGCGCCAGCAGCCCTGGGACAGGGGGCGCTTTCTACTATGGCTACACCTTC. Its translation is CASSPGTGGAFYYGYTF. This chain links TRBV5-1 with TRBJ1-2; TRBD1 matches 12 bases. The CDR3 spans 17 residues. J was trimmed by 3 bases and V by 4 bases; bases with no gene match: 10. Per germline, CDR1 SGHRS and CDR2 YFSETQ.

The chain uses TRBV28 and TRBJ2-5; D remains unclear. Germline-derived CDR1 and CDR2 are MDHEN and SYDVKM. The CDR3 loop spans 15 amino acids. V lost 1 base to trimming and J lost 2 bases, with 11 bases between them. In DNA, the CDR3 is TGTGCCAGCAGTTTATCCCGCCCGACACAAGAGACCCAGTACTTC. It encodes CASSLSRPTQETQYF.

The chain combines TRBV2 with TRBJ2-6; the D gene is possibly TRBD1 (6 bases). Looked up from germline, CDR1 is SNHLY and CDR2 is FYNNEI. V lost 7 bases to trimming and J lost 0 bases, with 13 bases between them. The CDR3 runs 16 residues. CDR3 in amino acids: CASTGTRSSGANVLTF. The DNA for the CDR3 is TGTGCCAGCACCGGGACACGAAGCTCTGGGGCCAACGTCCTGACTTTC.

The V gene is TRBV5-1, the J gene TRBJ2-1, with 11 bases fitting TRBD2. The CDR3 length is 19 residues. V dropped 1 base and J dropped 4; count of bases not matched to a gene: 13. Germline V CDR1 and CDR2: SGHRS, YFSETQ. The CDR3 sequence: CASSLRLAGHGAAYNEQFF. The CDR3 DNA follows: TGCGCCAGCAGCTTGCGACTAGCGGGACACGGCGCTGCATACAATGAGCAGTTCTTC.

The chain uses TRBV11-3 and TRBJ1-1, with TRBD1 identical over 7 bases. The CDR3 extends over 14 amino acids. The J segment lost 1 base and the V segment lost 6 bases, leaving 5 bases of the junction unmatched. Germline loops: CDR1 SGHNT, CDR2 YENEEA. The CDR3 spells CASSSTGPNTEAFF. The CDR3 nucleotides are TGTGCCAGCAGTTCGACAGGGCCGAACACTGAAGCTTTCTTT.

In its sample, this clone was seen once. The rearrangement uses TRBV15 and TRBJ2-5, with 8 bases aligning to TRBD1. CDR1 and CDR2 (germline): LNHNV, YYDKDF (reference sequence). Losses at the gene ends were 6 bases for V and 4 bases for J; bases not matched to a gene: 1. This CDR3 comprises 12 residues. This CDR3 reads CATRGTGETQYF. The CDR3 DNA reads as TGTGCCACCAGGGGGACAGGAGAGACCCAGTACTTC. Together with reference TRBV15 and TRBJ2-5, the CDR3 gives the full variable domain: DAMVIQNPRYQVTQFGKPVTLSCSQTLNHNVMYWYQQKSSQAPKLLFHYYDKDFNNEADTPDNFQSRRPNTSFCFLDIRSPGLGDTAMYLCATRGTGETQYFGPGTRLLVL.

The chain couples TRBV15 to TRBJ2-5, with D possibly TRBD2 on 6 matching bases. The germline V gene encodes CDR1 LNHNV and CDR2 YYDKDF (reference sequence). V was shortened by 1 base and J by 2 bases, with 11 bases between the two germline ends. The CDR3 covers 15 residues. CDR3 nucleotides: TGTGCCACCAGCAGAGCGGGAGAGATACAAGAGACCCAGTACTTC. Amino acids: CATSRAGEIQETQYF.

Written as DNA, the CDR3 is TGTGCCAGCAGCCCGGAGGGGATCAATCAGCCCCAGCATTTT. This sequence encodes CASSPEGINQPQHF. The gene calls are TRBV5-4 and TRBJ1-5, with D possibly being TRBD1 (5 bases). CDR1 is SGHNT and CDR2 is YYREEE in the germline V gene (reference sequence). This CDR3 has 14 residues. V dropped 4 bases and J dropped 3 bases, with 11 bases sitting between them.

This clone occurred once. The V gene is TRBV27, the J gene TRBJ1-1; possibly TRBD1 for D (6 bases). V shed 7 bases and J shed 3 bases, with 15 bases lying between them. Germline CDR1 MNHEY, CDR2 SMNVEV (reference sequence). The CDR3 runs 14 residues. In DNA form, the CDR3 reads TGTGCCAGCACCGGCAGGGGCTGGGACACTGAAGCTTTCTTT. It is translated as CASTGRGWDTEAFF.

CDR3 nucleotides: TGTGCCAGCACCCGGGGGAACTATGGCTACACCTTC. It codes for CASTRGNYGYTF. This chain joins TRBV11-2 and TRBJ1-2, with a weak D call TRBD1 (5 bases). This CDR3 has 12 residues. The germline gives CDR1 SGHAT, CDR2 FQNNGV. V was shortened by 7 bases and J by 2 bases, with 8 bases between the two germline ends.

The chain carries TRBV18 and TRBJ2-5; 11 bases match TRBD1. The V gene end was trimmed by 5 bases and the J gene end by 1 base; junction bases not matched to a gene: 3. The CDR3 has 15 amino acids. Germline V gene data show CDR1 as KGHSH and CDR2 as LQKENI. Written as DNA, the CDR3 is TGTGCCAGCTCAAAGGGGACAGGGGGCCAAGAGACCCAGTACTTC. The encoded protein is CASSKGTGGQETQYF.

CDR3 in amino acids: CASSVGIAYEQYF. The CDR3 nucleotides read TGTGCCAGCAGCGTAGGCATAGCTTACGAGCAGTACTTC. This chain links TRBV9 with TRBJ2-7; the D is unclear. Per the germline V gene, CDR1 is SGDLS and CDR2 is YYNGEE. The V and J ends lost 0 bases and 4 bases respectively, with 8 bases between them. The CDR3 is 13 residues long.

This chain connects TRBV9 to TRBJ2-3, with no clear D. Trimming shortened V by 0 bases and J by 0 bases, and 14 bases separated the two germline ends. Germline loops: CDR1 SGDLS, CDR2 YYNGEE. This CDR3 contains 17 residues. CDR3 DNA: TGTGCCAGCAGCGTAGCTACAAGGATGACAAGCACAGATACGCAGTATTTT. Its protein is CASSVATRMTSTDTQYF.

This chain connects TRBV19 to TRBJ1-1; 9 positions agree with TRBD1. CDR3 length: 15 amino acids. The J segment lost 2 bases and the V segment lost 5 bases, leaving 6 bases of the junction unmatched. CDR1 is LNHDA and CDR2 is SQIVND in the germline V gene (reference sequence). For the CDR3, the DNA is TGTGCCAGTAGTGGACTGGGACAGGGTAACACTGAAGCTTTCTTT. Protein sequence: CASSGLGQGNTEAFF.

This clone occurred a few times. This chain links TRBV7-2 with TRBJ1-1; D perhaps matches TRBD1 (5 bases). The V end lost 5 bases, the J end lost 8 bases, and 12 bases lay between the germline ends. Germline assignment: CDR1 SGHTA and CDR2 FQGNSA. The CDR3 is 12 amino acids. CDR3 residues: CASSPTGGEAFF. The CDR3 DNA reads TGTGCCAGCAGCCCCACCGGGGGAGAAGCTTTCTTT.

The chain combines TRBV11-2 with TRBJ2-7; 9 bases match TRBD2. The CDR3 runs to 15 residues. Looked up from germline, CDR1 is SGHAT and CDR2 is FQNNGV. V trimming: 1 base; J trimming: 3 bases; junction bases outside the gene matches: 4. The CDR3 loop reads CASSLVTSGFYEQYF. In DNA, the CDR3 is TGTGCCAGCAGCTTAGTGACTAGCGGTTTCTACGAGCAGTACTTC.